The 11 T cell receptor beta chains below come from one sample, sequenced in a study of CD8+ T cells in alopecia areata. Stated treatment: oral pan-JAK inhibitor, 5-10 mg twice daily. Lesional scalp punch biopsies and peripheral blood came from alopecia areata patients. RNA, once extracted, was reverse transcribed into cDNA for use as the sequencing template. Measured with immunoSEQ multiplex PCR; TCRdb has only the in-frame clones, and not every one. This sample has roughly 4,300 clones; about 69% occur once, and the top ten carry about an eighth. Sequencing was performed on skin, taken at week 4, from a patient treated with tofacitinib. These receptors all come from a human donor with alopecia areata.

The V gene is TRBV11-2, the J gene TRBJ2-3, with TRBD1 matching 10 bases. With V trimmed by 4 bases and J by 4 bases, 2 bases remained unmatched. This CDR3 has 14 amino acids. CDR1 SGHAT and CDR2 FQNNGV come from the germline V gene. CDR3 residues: CASSWDRGSDTQYF. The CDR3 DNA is TGTGCCAGCAGCTGGGACAGGGGATCAGATACGCAGTATTTT. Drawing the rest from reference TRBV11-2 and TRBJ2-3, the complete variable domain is EAGVAQSPRYKIIEKRQSVAFWCNPISGHATLYWYQQILGQGPKLLIQFQNNGVVDDSQLPKDRFSAERLKGVDSTLKIQPAKLEDSAVYLCASSWDRGSDTQYFGPGTRLTVL.

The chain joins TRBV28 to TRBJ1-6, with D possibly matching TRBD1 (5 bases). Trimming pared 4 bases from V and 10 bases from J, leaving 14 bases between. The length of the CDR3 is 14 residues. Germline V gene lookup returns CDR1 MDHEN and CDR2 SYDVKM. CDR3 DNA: TGTGCCAGCAGTTCCCCGGGAGGGGCATCACCCCTCCACTTT. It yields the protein CASSSPGGASPLHF.

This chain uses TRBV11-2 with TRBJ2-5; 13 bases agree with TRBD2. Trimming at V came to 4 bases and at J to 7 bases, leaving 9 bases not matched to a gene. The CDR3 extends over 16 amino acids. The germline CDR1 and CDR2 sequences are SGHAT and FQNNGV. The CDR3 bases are TGTGCCAGCAGCTCCGGGACTAGCGGGAAGGAGGTGACCCAGTACTTC. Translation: CASSSGTSGKEVTQYF.

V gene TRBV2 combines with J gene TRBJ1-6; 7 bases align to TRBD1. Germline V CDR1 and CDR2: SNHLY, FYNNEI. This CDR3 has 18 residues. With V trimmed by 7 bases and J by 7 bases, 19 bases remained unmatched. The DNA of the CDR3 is TGTGCCAGCACCCTACTCGGTAGGAGACAGGGTGAGAATTCACCCCTCCACTTT. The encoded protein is CASTLLGRRQGENSPLHF.

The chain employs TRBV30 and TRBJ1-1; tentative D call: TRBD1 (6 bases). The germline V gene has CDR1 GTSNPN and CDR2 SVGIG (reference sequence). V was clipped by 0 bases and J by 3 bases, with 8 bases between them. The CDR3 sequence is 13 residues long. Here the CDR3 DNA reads TGTGCCTGGAGTGTAGGGGGACACACTGAAGCTTTCTTT. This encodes CAWSVGGHTEAFF.

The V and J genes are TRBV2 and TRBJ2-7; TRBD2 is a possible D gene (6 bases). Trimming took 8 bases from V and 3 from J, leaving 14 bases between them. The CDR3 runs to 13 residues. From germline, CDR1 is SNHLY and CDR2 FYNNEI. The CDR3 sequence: CASQGGKGYEQYF. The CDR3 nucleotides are TGTGCCAGCCAAGGCGGGAAAGGCTACGAGCAGTACTTC.

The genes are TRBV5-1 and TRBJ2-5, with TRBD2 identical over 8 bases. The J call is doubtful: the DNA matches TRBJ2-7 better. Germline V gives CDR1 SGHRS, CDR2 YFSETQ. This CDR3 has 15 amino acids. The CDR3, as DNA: TGCGCCAGCAGCTTACTGGGACTAGACGTAAACGAGCAGTACTTC. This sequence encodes CASSLLGLDVNEQYF.

The CDR3 here is CASQTGRNEQFF. The CDR3 DNA reads TGTGCCAGCCAGACAGGTCGGAATGAGCAGTTCTTC. This chain links TRBV9 with TRBJ2-1, with a tentative D call TRBD1 (6 bases). Germline-derived CDR1 and CDR2 are SGDLS and YYNGEE. Trimming cost V 7 bases and J 7 bases, with 12 bases left between them. The CDR3 length is 12 residues. Together with reference TRBV9 and TRBJ2-1, the CDR3 gives the full variable domain: DSGVTQTPKHLITATGQRVTLRCSPRSGDLSVYWYQQSLDQGLQFLIQYYNGEERAKGNILERFSAQQFPDLHSELNLSSLELGDSALYFCASQTGRNEQFFGPGTRLTVL.

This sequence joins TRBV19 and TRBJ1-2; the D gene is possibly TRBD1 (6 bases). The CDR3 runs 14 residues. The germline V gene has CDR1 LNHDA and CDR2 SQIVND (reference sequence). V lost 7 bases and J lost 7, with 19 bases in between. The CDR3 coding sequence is TGTGCCAGTACCCAGACAGGCCAACCTGGTGGCTACACCTTC. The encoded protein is CASTQTGQPGGYTF. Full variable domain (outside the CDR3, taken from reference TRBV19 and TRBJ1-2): DGGITQSPKYLFRKEGQNVTLSCEQNLNHDAMYWYRQDPGQGLRLIYYSQIVNDFQKGDIAEGYSVSREKKESFPLTVTSAQKNPTAFYLCASTQTGQPGGYTFGSGTRLTVV.

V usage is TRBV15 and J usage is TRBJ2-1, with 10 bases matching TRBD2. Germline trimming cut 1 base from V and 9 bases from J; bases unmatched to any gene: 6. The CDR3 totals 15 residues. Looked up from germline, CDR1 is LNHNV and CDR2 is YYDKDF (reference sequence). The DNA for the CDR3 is TGTGCCACCAGCAGAGGACTAGCGGGTAAGGGTGAGCAGTTCTTC. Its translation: CATSRGLAGKGEQFF.

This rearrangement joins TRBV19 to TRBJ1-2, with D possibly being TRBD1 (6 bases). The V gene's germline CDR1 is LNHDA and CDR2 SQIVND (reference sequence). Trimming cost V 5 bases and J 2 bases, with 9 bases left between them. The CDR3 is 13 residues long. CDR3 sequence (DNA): TGTGCCAGTAGTCTCCAGGGGAACTATGGCTACACCTTC. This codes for CASSLQGNYGYTF.